This is a list of T cell receptor beta chains from one sample in a study of blood T cell repertoires in COVID-19. Repertoires were generated with immunoSEQ multiplex PCR, while TCRdb's copy carries only in-frame clones and drops some. The sample contains nearly 350,000 clones, roughly 90% of which appear only once. Sequenced sample: PBMCs or T cells enriched from blood (not recorded which). These TCRs come from a woman aged 30 to 39 who had recovered from COVID-19. Each CDR3 is given without its conserved first and last residue. The D gene is left open where the match is weak.

d_gene,j_gene,v_gene,CDR3aa
NA,TRBJ2-7,TRBV2,ASRGRSLDRDTAYEQY
TRBD1,TRBJ1-5,TRBV10-1,ASSDSGTGVNQPQH
TRBD2,TRBJ2-7,TRBV6-6,ASSSTAGGMYEQY
TRBD1,TRBJ1-4,TRBV28,ASSTDRGRVKLF
TRBD1,TRBJ2-6,TRBV7-8,ASSLAGGVRGPRDPGANVLT
NA,TRBJ2-7,TRBV28,ASSLGRDEQY
TRBD1,TRBJ2-1,TRBV9,ASSGTGTAYNEQF
NA,TRBJ1-1,TRBV6-5,ASRVLARATEAF
TRBD1,TRBJ1-1,TRBV28,ASSLSTGRWTEAF
NA,TRBJ2-7,TRBV7-2,ASSPSLLYEQY
NA,TRBJ1-2,TRBV19,ASSMTRSGHGYT
TRBD1,TRBJ1-2,TRBV2,ASSVRGTAYGYT
TRBD1,TRBJ1-6,TRBV28,ASSEGGGTGGVSPLH
NA,TRBJ1-2,TRBV2,ASSEDQTGLYT
NA,TRBJ1-5,TRBV27,ASSFPGPNQPQH
NA,TRBJ2-3,TRBV5-1,ASSLAGGGGSTDTQY
NA,TRBJ2-2,TRBV10-1,ARHPGGPNTGELF
NA,TRBJ2-7,TRBV6-5,ASSYGDSTYEQY
NA,TRBJ1-5,TRBV27,ASSLGDYSNQPQH
NA,TRBJ2-7,TRBV7-8,ASSLVGAPNNYYEQY
NA,TRBJ1-1,TRBV7-9,ASTPGGKNTEAF
TRBD1,TRBJ2-2,TRBV7-2,ASSPRQGVSGELF